The 25 T cell receptor beta chains below were found in one sample sequenced in a study of cytomegalovirus exposure and HLA in healthy donors. The PCR used 60 Vbeta and 13 Jbeta primers. Only in-frame clones appear in the TCRdb table, and some are missing; sequencing was by immunoSEQ multiplex PCR. This table has around 140,000 clones, about 80% appearing once. The sequencing input was PBMCs. Receptor source: a woman aged 40 to 55 in good health and CMV-seronegative.

The V gene is TRBV28, the J gene TRBJ1-2; D gene unclear. Germline lookup yields CDR1 MDHEN and CDR2 SYDVKM. Trimming removed 3 bases from V and 5 bases from J, with 7 bases in between. The CDR3 runs 12 residues. The CDR3 loop reads CASSLSGYGYTF. CDR3 bases: TGTGCCAGCAGTTTGTCAGGATATGGCTACACCTTC.

V gene TRBV5-1 combines with J gene TRBJ1-3; D is possibly TRBD1 (5 bases). V was clipped by 0 bases and J by 1 base, with 8 bases between them. Germline lookup yields CDR1 SGHRS and CDR2 YFSETQ. This CDR3 contains 15 residues. This CDR3 is CASSLVTASGNTIYF. The CDR3 nucleotides read TGCGCCAGCAGCTTGGTGACAGCTTCTGGAAACACCATATATTTT.

This rearrangement joins TRBV18 to TRBJ2-5; 8 positions agree with TRBD1. The CDR3 is made up of 14 amino acids. V lost 6 bases to trimming and J lost 3 bases; unmatched junction nucleotides: 6. Germline V gene sequence: CDR1 KGHSH, CDR2 LQKENI. As DNA, the CDR3 is TGTGCCAGCTCCCCCGGACAGGGCAAAGAGACCCAGTACTTC. The encoded protein is CASSPGQGKETQYF.

This clone was observed once. The rearrangement joins TRBV4-2 to TRBJ1-2, with D perhaps TRBD1 (5 bases). The CDR3 length is 15 residues. The V end lost 6 bases, the J end lost 0 bases, and 14 bases lay between the germline ends. CDR1 and CDR2 (germline): LGHNA, YNFKEQ. The CDR3 nucleotides are TGTGCCAGCAGAACCGACAGCCCCTCTAACTATGGCTACACCTTC. Translation: CASRTDSPSNYGYTF.

The genes are TRBV7-2 and TRBJ2-1; the match to TRBD2 covers 10 bases. The ends lost 5 bases at V and 5 bases at J; junction bases unmatched: 9. The CDR3 runs 16 residues. Germline loops: CDR1 SGHTA, CDR2 FQGNSA. DNA for the CDR3: TGTGCCAGCAGCCAACACGGACTAGCGGAGAACAATGAGCAGTTCTTC. It yields the protein CASSQHGLAENNEQFF.

This clone is a singleton in its sample. This rearrangement joins TRBV28 to TRBJ1-2; D is perhaps TRBD1 (6 bases). The CDR3 extends over 13 amino acids. CDR1 MDHEN and CDR2 SYDVKM come from the germline V gene. Deletions cut 3 bases from V and 8 bases from J, with 13 bases between. As DNA, the CDR3 is TGTGCCAGCAGTTTGGGGCAGGGGCTGGGCTACACCTTC. Encoded protein: CASSLGQGLGYTF.

The V call is TRBV7-9, the J call TRBJ2-1, with 7 bases identical to TRBD2. The length of the CDR3 is 17 residues. The V gene's germline CDR1 is SEHNR and CDR2 FQNEAQ (reference sequence). V shed 2 bases, J shed 6 bases, and the junction held 13 bases outside the gene matches. The CDR3 here is CASSLWFAGDFSNEQFF. The CDR3 region has the DNA TGTGCCAGCAGCTTATGGTTCGCGGGAGATTTTTCCAATGAGCAGTTCTTC.

The chain joins TRBV28 to TRBJ1-1; 9 bases fit TRBD1. Germline-derived CDR1 and CDR2 are MDHEN and SYDVKM. J lost 4 bases, V lost 9 bases, and 6 bases had no gene match. The CDR3 is 13 amino acids. The CDR3 region has the DNA TGTGCCAGTAGGACAGGGGAGGCCACTGAAGCTTTCTTT. Encoded protein: CASRTGEATEAFF.

V gene TRBV7-8 combines with J gene TRBJ1-5; D ambiguous. The CDR3 is 13 residues long. Germline V gene sequence: CDR1 SGHVS, CDR2 FQNEAQ. Between the trimmed V and J ends, which lost 3 bases and 6 bases, there was a span of 9 bases. The CDR3 is CASSFTGPQPQHF. Here the CDR3 DNA reads TGTGCCAGCAGCTTTACGGGTCCTCAGCCCCAGCATTTT.

This chain links TRBV9 with TRBJ2-7, with 10 bases identical to TRBD2. J lost 7 bases, V lost 0 bases, and 16 bases had no gene match. The germline CDR1 and CDR2 sequences are SGDLS and YYNGEE. CDR3 length: 18 amino acids. The chain's CDR3 is CASSVGWARSGRAVEQYF. The CDR3 nucleotides are TGTGCCAGCAGCGTAGGCTGGGCTCGCAGCGGGAGGGCCGTTGAGCAGTACTTC. The whole variable domain, filled in from reference TRBV9 and TRBJ2-7, reads DSGVTQTPKHLITATGQRVTLRCSPRSGDLSVYWYQQSLDQGLQFLIQYYNGEERAKGNILERFSAQQFPDLHSELNLSSLELGDSALYFCASSVGWARSGRAVEQYFGPGTRLTVT.

The J gene is TRBJ2-1, the V gene TRBV4-3, with TRBD2 matching 13 bases. Per germline, CDR1 LGHNA and CDR2 YSLEER. V lost 0 bases, J lost 9 bases, and 8 bases stayed unmatched. The CDR3 extends over 17 amino acids. This chain's CDR3 is CASSQELLAGGVREQFF. In DNA form, the CDR3 reads TGCGCCAGCAGCCAAGAATTACTAGCGGGAGGGGTCCGTGAGCAGTTCTTC.

The chain links TRBV6-1 to TRBJ1-1; D ambiguous. The CDR3 is made up of 13 amino acids. Trimming took 6 bases from V and 4 from J, leaving 12 bases between them. Germline CDR1 reads MNHNS; CDR2 reads SASEGT. CDR3: CASRLQSITEAFF. The CDR3 DNA reads as TGTGCCAGCAGACTACAATCGATCACTGAAGCTTTCTTT.

The V call is TRBV7-5, the J call TRBJ2-7; the table gives TRBD2 as D, unverified against the DNA. TRBV7-5 is reported as a pseudogene. The CDR3 sequence is 16 residues long. Here the CDR3 DNA reads TGTTCCAGAAGCTTTAAGGTCACTAGCGAATCCTACGAGCAGTACTTC. Protein product: CSRSFKVTSESYEQYF.

The V call is TRBV6-5, the J call TRBJ2-5; possibly TRBD1 for D (5 bases). In germline, CDR1 is MNHEY, CDR2 SVGAGI. The ends were cut back, 0 bases at V and 3 bases at J, with 8 bases in the middle. The CDR3 contains 14 residues. The CDR3 DNA follows: TGTGCCAGCAGTTACTCGCGCAGGGAAGAGACCCAGTACTTC. Its protein product is CASSYSRREETQYF.

The chain employs TRBV6-6 and TRBJ2-7, with 11 bases fitting TRBD2. V shed 10 bases, J shed 7 bases, and the junction held 12 bases outside the gene matches. The V gene's germline CDR1 is MNHNY and CDR2 SVGAGI (reference sequence). The CDR3 consists of 14 residues. The chain's CDR3 is CAIQLLAGAREQYF. The CDR3, as DNA: TGTGCCATCCAGTTACTAGCGGGAGCTCGAGAGCAGTACTTC.

This chain joins TRBV27 and TRBJ2-7, with D maybe TRBD2 (6 bases). Germline CDR1 is MNHEY and CDR2 is SMNVEV (reference sequence). V shed 6 bases and J shed 5 bases, with 11 bases lying between them. The length of the CDR3 is 12 residues. CDR3 DNA: TGTGCCAGCAGGCTAGCGTCTAACGAGCAGTACTTC. Encoded protein: CASRLASNEQYF.

The V and J genes are TRBV6-1 and TRBJ1-1, with D uncertain. Germline V gene lookup returns CDR1 MNHNS and CDR2 SASEGT. Trimming removed 7 bases from V and 6 bases from J, with 15 bases in between. CDR3 length: 13 residues. CDR3 DNA: TGTGCCAGCACGGCCGATTACCGGGCTGAAGCTTTCTTT. Its protein is CASTADYRAEAFF.

The rearrangement links TRBV7-9 to TRBJ2-7, with a weak D call TRBD2 (6 bases). Trimming took off 5 bases at V and 3 bases at J, with 17 bases between the two ends. The CDR3 sequence is 15 residues long. Germline CDR1 and CDR2: SEHNR and FQNEAQ (reference sequence). The CDR3 is CASSPPRLGLYEQYF. CDR3 sequence (DNA): TGTGCCAGCAGCCCTCCTCGTTTGGGACTCTACGAGCAGTACTTC.

The chain links TRBV5-1 to TRBJ2-5; 9 bases are shared with TRBD1. V gave up 4 bases and J gave up 1 base; unmatched junction bases: 5. The CDR3 has 15 residues. CDR1 is SGHRS, CDR2 YFSETQ, per germline. CDR3 loop: CASSRTGVFQETQYF. The CDR3 DNA reads TGCGCCAGCAGCCGGACAGGGGTTTTCCAAGAGACCCAGTACTTC.

The V and J genes are TRBV28 and TRBJ2-4; 11 bases are shared with TRBD2. Germline values: CDR1 MDHEN, CDR2 SYDVKM. V shed 4 bases, J shed 4 bases, and the junction held 12 bases outside the gene matches. This CDR3 is 18 amino acids long. The CDR3 coding sequence is TGTGCCAGCAGTTCCTCGGGACTAGCGGCGCGGCGAAAAAACATTCAGTACTTC. This encodes CASSSSGLAARRKNIQYF.

The V call is TRBV28, the J call TRBJ2-1; D unclear. Germline V gene sequence: CDR1 MDHEN, CDR2 SYDVKM. The CDR3 consists of 13 residues. Trimming took 2 bases from V and 6 from J, leaving 8 bases between them. CDR3 sequence reads: CASSLISRNEQFF. The CDR3 coding sequence is TGTGCCAGCAGTTTAATTAGCCGCAATGAGCAGTTCTTC.

V gene TRBV4-2 combines with J gene TRBJ2-5, with 10 bases identical to TRBD2. The trim removed 0 bases at V and 4 bases at J, leaving 11 bases unmatched. The CDR3 is made up of 18 amino acids. Germline CDR1 reads LGHNA; CDR2 reads YNFKEQ. CDR3: CASSQEVLAGAGVETQYF. The CDR3 nucleotides read TGTGCCAGCAGCCAAGAGGTTCTAGCGGGAGCGGGCGTAGAGACCCAGTACTTC.

The gene calls are TRBV9 and TRBJ1-1, with 9 bases fitting TRBD1. Per the germline V gene, CDR1 is SGDLS and CDR2 is YYNGEE. The CDR3 consists of 14 residues. Trimming removed 4 bases from V and 1 base from J; junction bases left unmatched: 2. The CDR3 region has the DNA TGTGCCAGCAGCACAGGGGGCCGGAACACTGAAGCTTTCTTT. Residues: CASSTGGRNTEAFF.

The gene calls are TRBV9 and TRBJ2-7; 8 nucleotides agree with TRBD2. CDR1 and CDR2 from the germline V gene are SGDLS and YYNGEE. J lost 3 bases, V lost 0 bases, and 11 bases had no gene match. The CDR3 loop spans 17 amino acids. CDR3 sequence: CASSVGLAGGVVYEQYF. CDR3 DNA sequence: TGTGCCAGCAGCGTAGGATTGGCGGGAGGCGTGGTCTACGAGCAGTACTTC.

This clone has just a few counts. The rearrangement uses TRBV5-4 and TRBJ1-3, with TRBD1 matching over 8 bases. Germline V lookup: CDR1 SGHNT, CDR2 YYREEE (reference sequence). The CDR3 is 16 amino acids. With 4 bases clipped from V and 2 bases from J, the junction kept 8 bases outside the gene matches. CDR3 DNA sequence: TGTGCCAGCAGCCAAACTAAGACAGGGGCTGGAAACACCATATATTTT. It codes for CASSQTKTGAGNTIYF.